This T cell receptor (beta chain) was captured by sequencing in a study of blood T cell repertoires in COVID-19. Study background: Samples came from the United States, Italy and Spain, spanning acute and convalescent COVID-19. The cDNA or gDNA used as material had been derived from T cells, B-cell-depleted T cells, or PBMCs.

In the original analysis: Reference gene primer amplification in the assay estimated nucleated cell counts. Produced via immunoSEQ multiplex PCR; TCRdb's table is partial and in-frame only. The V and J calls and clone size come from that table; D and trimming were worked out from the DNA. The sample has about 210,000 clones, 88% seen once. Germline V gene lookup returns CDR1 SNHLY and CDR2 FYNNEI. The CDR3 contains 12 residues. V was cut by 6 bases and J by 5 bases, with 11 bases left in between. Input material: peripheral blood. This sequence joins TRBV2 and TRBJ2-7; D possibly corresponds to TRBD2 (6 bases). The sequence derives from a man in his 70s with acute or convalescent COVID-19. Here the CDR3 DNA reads TGTGCCAGCAGGCGGAGGGATCACGAGCAGTACTTC. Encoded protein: CASRRRDHEQYF.